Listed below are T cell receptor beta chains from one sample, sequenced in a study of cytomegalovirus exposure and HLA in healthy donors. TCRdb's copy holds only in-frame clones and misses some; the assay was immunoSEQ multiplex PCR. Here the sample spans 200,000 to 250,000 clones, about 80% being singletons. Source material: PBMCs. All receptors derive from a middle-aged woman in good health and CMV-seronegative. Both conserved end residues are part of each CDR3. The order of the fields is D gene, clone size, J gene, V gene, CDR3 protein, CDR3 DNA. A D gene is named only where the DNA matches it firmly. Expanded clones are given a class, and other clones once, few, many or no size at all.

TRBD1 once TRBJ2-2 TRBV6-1 CASSPGQGFGGELFF TGTGCCAGCAGTCCGGGACAGGGGTTTGGCGGGGAGCTGTTTTTT
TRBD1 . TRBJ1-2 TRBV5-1 CASSLEDRGFYTF TGCGCCAGCAGCTTGGAGGACAGGGGGTTCTACACCTTC
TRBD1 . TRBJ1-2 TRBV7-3 CASSSGRGLGYTF TGTGCCAGCAGCTCTGGCAGGGGGCTTGGCTACACCTTC
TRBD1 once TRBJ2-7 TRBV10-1 CASRSGTGGDEQYF TGCGCCAGCAGGTCGGGGACAGGGGGCGACGAGCAGTACTTC
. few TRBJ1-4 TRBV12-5 CASGNRVMGREKLFF TGTGCTAGTGGGAACAGGGTAATGGGTCGAGAAAAACTGTTTTTT
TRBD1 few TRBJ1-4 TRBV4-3 CASSPRQGEKLFF TGCGCCAGCAGCCCCCGACAGGGTGAAAAACTGTTTTTT
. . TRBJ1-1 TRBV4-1 CASSQDGRILNTEASF TGCGCCAGCAGCCAAGATGGCAGGATTTTGAACACTGAAGCTTCCTTT
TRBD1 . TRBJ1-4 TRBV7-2 CASSLRTGVEEKLFF TGTGCCAGCAGCCTCAGGACAGGGGTAGAGGAAAAACTGTTTTTT
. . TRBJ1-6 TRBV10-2 CASSEFTGTSPLHF TGCGCCAGCAGTGAGTTTACAGGGACCTCACCCCTCCACTTT
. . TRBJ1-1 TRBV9 CASSVEPGGNTEAFF TGTGCCAGCAGCGTAGAACCGGGGGGGAACACTGAAGCTTTCTTT
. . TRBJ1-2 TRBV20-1 CSASLRDGYTF TGCAGTGCTAGTCTCAGGGATGGCTACACCTTC
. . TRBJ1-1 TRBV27 CASRQIMNTEAFF TGTGCCAGCAGACAGATCATGAACACTGAAGCTTTCTTT
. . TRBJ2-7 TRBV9 CASSVSAGATYEQYF TGTGCCAGCAGCGTAAGTGCGGGGGCGACTTACGAGCAGTACTTC
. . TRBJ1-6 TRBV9 CASSVDLGVASLHF TGTGCCAGCAGCGTCGACCTGGGAGTGGCCTCCCTCCACTTT
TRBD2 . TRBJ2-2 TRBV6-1 CATRLAGPTGELFF TGTGCCACCCGACTAGCGGGGCCCACCGGGGAGCTGTTTTTT
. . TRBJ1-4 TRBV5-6 CASSSSRANEKLFF TGTGCCAGCAGCTCCTCGAGGGCTAATGAAAAACTGTTTTTT
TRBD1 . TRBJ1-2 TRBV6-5 CASSYVGQGRGGYTF TGTGCCAGCAGTTATGTTGGACAGGGGCGCGGGGGCTACACCTTC
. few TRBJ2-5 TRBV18 CASSPPSKETQYF TGTGCCAGCTCACCACCGTCTAAGGAGACCCAGTACTTC
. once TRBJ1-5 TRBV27 CASSPTANQPQHF TGTGCCAGCAGCCCGACAGCCAATCAGCCCCAGCATTTT
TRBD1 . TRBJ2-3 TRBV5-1 CASPSDRGFTHTQYF TGCGCCAGCCCATCCGACAGGGGGTTTACCCATACGCAGTATTTT
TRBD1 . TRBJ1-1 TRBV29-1 CSVEKQGARTEAFF TGCAGCGTCGAAAAACAGGGGGCGCGGACTGAAGCTTTCTTT
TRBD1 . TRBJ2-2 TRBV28 CASLGTGTNTGELFF TGTGCCAGCCTCGGGACAGGGACGAACACCGGGGAGCTGTTTTTT
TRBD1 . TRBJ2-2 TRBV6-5 CASSSGQGTGELFF TGTGCCAGCAGTTCGGGACAGGGCACCGGGGAGCTGTTTTTT
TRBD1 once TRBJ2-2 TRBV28 CASSRTGVTGELFF TGTGCCAGCAGTCGCACAGGGGTTACCGGGGAGCTGTTTTTT
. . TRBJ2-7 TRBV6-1 CASSERPAPTLDEQYF TGTGCCAGCAGTGAACGGCCAGCGCCTACGTTAGACGAGCAGTACTTC
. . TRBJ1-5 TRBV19 CASSTLQEQPQHF TGTGCCAGTAGTACATTACAGGAACAGCCCCAGCATTTT
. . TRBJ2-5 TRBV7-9 CASSLGLQETQYF TGTGCCAGCAGCCTGGGACTCCAAGAGACCCAGTACTTC
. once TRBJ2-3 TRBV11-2 CASSLWILGDSREDTQYF TGTGCCAGCAGCTTATGGATTCTTGGGGACTCCCGGGAAGATACGCAGTATTTT
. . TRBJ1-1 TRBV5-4 CASSLPRQGTNTEAFF TGTGCCAGCAGCTTGCCTAGGCAGGGGACGAACACTGAAGCTTTCTTT
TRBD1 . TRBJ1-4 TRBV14 CASSQRGPTNEKLFF TGTGCCAGCAGTCAGAGGGGGCCAACTAATGAAAAACTGTTTTTT
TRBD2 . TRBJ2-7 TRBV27 CASSPPRLAGGLYEQYF TGTGCCAGCAGTCCCCCCCGACTAGCGGGGGGCCTATACGAGCAGTACTTC
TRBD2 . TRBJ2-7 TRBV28 CASRPTSGYYEQYF TGTGCCAGCAGACCCACTAGCGGGTACTACGAGCAGTACTTC
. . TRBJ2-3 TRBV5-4 CASSPRSPGVTDTQYF TGTGCCAGCAGCCCTAGATCTCCGGGAGTCACAGATACGCAGTATTTT
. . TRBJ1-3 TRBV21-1 CASSKAQQGSGNTIYF TGTGCCAGCAGCAAAGCGCAACAGGGCAGCGGAAACACCATATATTTT
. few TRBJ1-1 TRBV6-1 CASSERLTDMNTEAFF TGTGCCAGCAGTGAACGCCTCACAGATATGAACACTGAAGCTTTCTTT
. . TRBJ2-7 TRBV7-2 CASSSARGGWADEQYF TGTGCCAGCAGCTCCGCCCGGGGAGGATGGGCGGACGAGCAGTACTTC
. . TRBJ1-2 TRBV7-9 CASSAMGYTF TGTGCCAGCAGCGCGATGGGCTACACCTTC
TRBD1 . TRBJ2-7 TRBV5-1 CASSLLTGTGNDEQYF TGCGCCAGCAGCCTCCTAACCGGGACAGGGAATGACGAGCAGTACTTC
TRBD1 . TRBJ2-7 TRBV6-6 CASSGTGGLGEQYF TGTGCCAGCAGTGGGACAGGGGGCCTCGGCGAGCAGTACTTC
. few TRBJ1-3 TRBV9 CASSSDIADTIYF TGTGCCAGCAGCTCAGATATTGCGGACACCATATATTTT
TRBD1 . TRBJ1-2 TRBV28 CASRAGQATGGYTF TGTGCCAGCAGGGCCGGACAGGCAACAGGTGGCTACACCTTC
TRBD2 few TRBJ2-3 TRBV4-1 CASSQDRGTRQYF TGCGCCAGCAGCCAAGATCGGGGGACTAGGCAGTATTTT
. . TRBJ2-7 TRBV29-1 CSVEGQGRYEQYF TGCAGCGTTGAAGGGCAGGGTAGGTACGAGCAGTACTTC
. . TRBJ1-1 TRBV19 CASSLQENTEAFF TGTGCCAGTAGTTTGCAGGAGAACACTGAAGCTTTCTTT
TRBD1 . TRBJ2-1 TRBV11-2 CASSLVGTGVYNEQFF TGTGCCAGCAGCTTAGTAGGGACAGGGGTCTACAATGAGCAGTTCTTC
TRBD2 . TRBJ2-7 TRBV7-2 CASSPGTSGPYEQYF TGTGCCAGCAGCCCGGGGACTAGCGGACCCTACGAGCAGTACTTC
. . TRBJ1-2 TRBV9 CASSVEVAHSGYTF TGTGCCAGCAGCGTAGAAGTAGCCCACTCAGGCTACACCTTC
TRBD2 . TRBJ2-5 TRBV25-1 CASTSPGGGTQYF TGTGCCAGCACCTCACCGGGGGGAGGGACCCAGTACTTC
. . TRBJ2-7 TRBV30 CAWSGGSPTHEQYF TGTGCCTGGAGCGGCGGGTCTCCGACTCACGAGCAGTACTTC
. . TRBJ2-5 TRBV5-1 CASSFRETQYF TGCGCCAGCAGCTTTCGAGAGACCCAGTACTTC
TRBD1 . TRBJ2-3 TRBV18 CASSHRGQSPDTQYF TGTGCCAGCTCACACAGGGGCCAGAGTCCAGATACGCAGTATTTT
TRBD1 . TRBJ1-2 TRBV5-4 CASSHTGVGYPF TGTGCCAGCAGCCACACAGGGGTTGGCTACCCCTTC
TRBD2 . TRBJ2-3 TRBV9 CASSEAGGRRTDTQYF TGTGCCAGCAGCGAGGCGGGGGGGCGTCGCACAGATACGCAGTATTTT
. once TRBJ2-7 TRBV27 CASSLTRDTSYEQYF TGTGCCAGCAGTTTAACTCGGGACACCTCTTACGAGCAGTACTTC
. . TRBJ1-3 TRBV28 CASRLDRSPGNTIYF TGTGCCAGCAGACTTGACAGGTCCCCTGGAAACACCATATATTTT